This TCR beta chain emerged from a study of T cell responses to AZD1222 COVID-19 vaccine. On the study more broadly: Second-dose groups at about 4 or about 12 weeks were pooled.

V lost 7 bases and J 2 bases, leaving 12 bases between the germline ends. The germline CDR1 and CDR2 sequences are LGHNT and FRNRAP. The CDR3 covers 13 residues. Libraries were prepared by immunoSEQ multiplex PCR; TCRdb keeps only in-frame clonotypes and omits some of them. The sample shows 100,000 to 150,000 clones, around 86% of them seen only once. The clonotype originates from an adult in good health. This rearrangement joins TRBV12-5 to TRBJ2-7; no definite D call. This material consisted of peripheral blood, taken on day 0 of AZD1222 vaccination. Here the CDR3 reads CASEVGDAYEQYF. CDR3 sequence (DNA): TGTGCTAGTGAGGTAGGAGATGCCTACGAGCAGTACTTC.